This TCR beta chain was identified during a study of blood T cell repertoires in COVID-19. The wider study: The samples span acute and convalescent COVID-19 from the United States, Italy and Spain. Sample material is recorded as cDNA or gDNA derived from T cells, B-cell-depleted T cells, or PBMCs.

The repertoire was sequenced with immunoSEQ multiplex PCR; TCRdb's copy has only in-frame clones and lacks some. This table has around 200,000 clones, about 86% appearing once. This clonotype was sampled from a man in his 70s with active or convalescent COVID-19. Sequencing was performed on peripheral blood.

CDR3 in amino acids: CASSLDSYNQPQHF. Here the CDR3 DNA reads TGTGCCAGCAGCCTCGACAGTTACAATCAGCCCCAGCATTTT. The J gene is TRBJ1-5, the V gene TRBV6-5; weak D call: TRBD1 (5 bases). CDR1 is MNHEY and CDR2 is SVGAGI in the germline V gene. Trimming removed 6 bases at V and 3 bases at J, with 12 bases between. CDR3 length: 14 residues.